This T cell receptor beta chain was obtained from a study of blood T cells in healthy people across ages. The authors ran a second PCR of 7 to 11 cycles using a sample-barcoded 5' primer and a J-beta primer mix. MiXCR, applied by TCRdb to the 5' RACE reads, yields one record per CDR3 protein. The sample lists approximately 800,000 distinct CDR3 sequences, about half seen once, with around 18% in the top ten. Germline V lookup: CDR1 SGHTA, CDR2 FQGNSA. The CDR3 totals 17 residues. The ends lost 3 bases at V and 7 bases at J; junction bases unmatched: 8. The sequence was obtained from an elderly man in good health. The chain joins TRBV7-2 to TRBJ2-1; TRBD2 matches at 14 bases. Sequences were obtained from blood. The CDR3 DNA is TGTGCCAGCAGCTTGCAACCGGGACTAGCGGGAGAGAATGAGCAGTTCTTC. Residues: CASSLQPGLAGENEQFF.